Each of the 16 T cell receptor beta chains below was sequenced from the same sample in a study of blood T cell repertoires in COVID-19. The table came from immunoSEQ multiplex PCR; TCRdb's copy has only in-frame clones and leaves some out. Of about 45,000 clones listed, about 88% were seen once; the top ten hold 15% to 20%. Sequences were obtained from peripheral blood. Source of these receptors: a man aged 70 or older with active COVID-19.

This chain connects TRBV5-1 to TRBJ2-2; 8 bases line up with TRBD2. The CDR3 covers 16 residues. Trimming cost V 3 bases and J 4 bases; bases outside gene matches: 8. Germline V CDR1 and CDR2: SGHRS, YFSETQ. This chain's CDR3 is CASSSAGGRSTGELFF. CDR3 sequence (DNA): TGCGCCAGCAGCTCCGCGGGGGGACGAAGCACCGGGGAGCTGTTTTTT.

The chain carries TRBV11-1 and TRBJ2-7, with 7 bases aligning to TRBD1. CDR1 SGHAT and CDR2 FQDESV come from the germline V gene (reference sequence). V was pared by 5 bases and J by 3 bases, with 4 bases of the junction left unmatched. This CDR3 contains 13 residues. As DNA, the CDR3 is TGTGCCAGCAGCCAGACAGGGAACTACGAGCAGTACTTC. This encodes CASSQTGNYEQYF.

The V call is TRBV5-8, the J call TRBJ1-5; no definite D call. Trimming took 0 bases from V and 3 from J, leaving 13 bases between them. This CDR3 comprises 16 residues. Germline V gene lookup returns CDR1 SGHTS and CDR2 YDEGEE. The CDR3 reads CASSLAEAVPNQPQHF. The CDR3 DNA follows: TGTGCCAGCAGCTTGGCTGAGGCCGTTCCCAATCAGCCCCAGCATTTT.

DNA of the CDR3: TGTGCCAGCAGCTTGTGGACAGGGGGGAATTCACCCCTCCACTTT. It yields the protein CASSLWTGGNSPLHF. J is TRBJ1-6 and V is TRBV5-6; 10 positions agree with TRBD1. The CDR3 is 15 residues long. The germline V gene has CDR1 SGHDT and CDR2 YYEEEE. V shed 1 base, J shed 7 bases, and the junction held 2 bases outside the gene matches.

The chain is built from TRBV18 and TRBJ1-5; TRBD1 matches 7 bases. Germline loops: CDR1 KGHSH, CDR2 LQKENI. This CDR3 region has 16 residues. V was pared by 2 bases and J by 6 bases, with 10 bases of the junction left unmatched. Here the CDR3 reads CASSPARGGSGQPQHF. Here the CDR3 DNA reads TGTGCCAGCTCACCAGCCAGAGGGGGCTCTGGTCAGCCCCAGCATTTT.

The chain recombines TRBV18 with TRBJ1-2, with D tentatively TRBD1 (6 bases). CDR3 length equals 16 residues. V shed 4 bases and J shed 1 base, with 16 bases lying between them. Germline V gene data show CDR1 as KGHSH and CDR2 as LQKENI. CDR3 in amino acids: CASSLLGQNYNYGYTF. CDR3 DNA sequence: TGTGCCAGCTCACTACTCGGACAGAACTATAACTATGGCTACACCTTC.

This chain links TRBV28 with TRBJ1-5; no firm D call. This CDR3 contains 17 residues. Trimming removed 6 bases from V and 0 bases from J, with 18 bases in between. Germline V gives CDR1 MDHEN, CDR2 SYDVKM. CDR3 sequence (DNA): TGTGCCAGCAGCCCATGGTCGTCAGGTTATAGCAATCAGCCCCAGCATTTT. The encoded protein is CASSPWSSGYSNQPQHF.

The V and J genes are TRBV27 and TRBJ2-2, with D maybe TRBD1 (5 bases). This CDR3 comprises 15 residues. The V end lost 6 bases, the J end lost 4 bases, and 15 bases lay between the germline ends. Germline CDR1 reads MNHEY; CDR2 reads SMNVEV (reference sequence). CDR3 sequence: CASSRSRVGTGELFF. The CDR3 bases are TGTGCCAGCAGCCGGTCCAGGGTGGGCACCGGGGAGCTGTTTTTT.

V gene TRBV6-5 combines with J gene TRBJ1-2; TRBD1 matches at 8 bases. Unmatched junction bases numbered 4, after V lost 7 bases and J lost 6 bases. The CDR3 totals 12 residues. From germline, CDR1 is MNHEY and CDR2 SVGAGI. Here the CDR3 DNA reads TGTGCCAGCAATGGACAGGGACATGGCTACACCTTC. Translation: CASNGQGHGYTF.

The chain links TRBV5-1 to TRBJ1-5; D not certain. This CDR3 region has 15 residues. With 1 base removed from V and 4 bases from J, the gap between germline ends came to 12 bases. Germline V gene sequence: CDR1 SGHRS, CDR2 YFSETQ. This chain's CDR3 is CASSLTGSRNQPQHF. The DNA for the CDR3 is TGCGCCAGCAGCTTGACGGGGAGTCGTAATCAGCCCCAGCATTTT.

The V call is TRBV11-3, the J call TRBJ2-2; 12 bases match TRBD2. Unmatched junction bases numbered 12, after V lost 5 bases and J lost 2 bases. The CDR3 contains 19 residues. In germline, CDR1 is SGHNT, CDR2 YENEEA. The DNA for the CDR3 is TGTGCCAGCAGCCGGACTAGCGGGACGACAACCCGAAACACCGGGGAGCTGTTTTTT. It specifies CASSRTSGTTTRNTGELFF. Full variable domain (remainder filled in from reference TRBV11-3 and TRBJ2-2): EAGVVQSPRYKIIEKKQPVAFWCNPISGHNTLYWYLQNLGQGPELLIRYENEEAVDDSQLPKDRFSAERLKGVDSTLKIQPAELGDSAVYLCASSRTSGTTTRNTGELFFGEGSRLTVL.

The chain carries TRBV7-3 and TRBJ2-1; 10 bases align to TRBD1. Germline CDR1 and CDR2: SGHTA and FQGTGA. The CDR3 totals 14 residues. The junction had 6 bases not matched to a gene; V was cut back by 4 bases and J by 9 bases. DNA of the CDR3: TGTGCCAGCAGCTCCCGGGACAGGGGACCTGAGCAGTTCTTC. Its protein product is CASSSRDRGPEQFF.

The gene calls are TRBV28 and TRBJ1-2; D remains ambiguous. Germline V gene data show CDR1 as MDHEN and CDR2 as SYDVKM. The germline V and J ends were trimmed by 8 bases and 4 bases, with 17 bases remaining between them. The CDR3 covers 14 residues. The CDR3 nucleotides read TGTGCCAGCCGCGAAGGACTATCCAGCTATGGCTACACCTTC. Protein product: CASREGLSSYGYTF.

This chain joins TRBV6-2 or TRBV6-3 and TRBJ2-5; 10 positions match TRBD1. CDR1 is MNHEY and CDR2 is SVGEGT in the germline V gene. CDR3 length equals 18 residues. V gave up 2 bases and J gave up 5 bases; unmatched junction bases: 14. As DNA, the CDR3 is TGTGCCAGCAGTTACCCCCGCGGGACAGGGGTGGATAGGGAGACCCAGTACTTC. Amino acid sequence: CASSYPRGTGVDRETQYF.

This chain's CDR3 is CASSLGLAENTGELFF. CDR3 DNA: TGCGCCAGCAGCTTGGGACTAGCAGAAAACACCGGGGAGCTGTTTTTT. The chain has TRBV5-1 and TRBJ2-2; 7 bases map to TRBD2. CDR1 is SGHRS, CDR2 YFSETQ, per germline. The CDR3 is 16 amino acids. V shed 0 bases and J 2 bases; nucleotides not matched to a gene: 4. Full variable domain (remainder filled in from reference TRBV5-1 and TRBJ2-2): KAGVTQTPRYLIKTRGQQVTLSCSPISGHRSVSWYQQTPGQGLQFLFEYFSETQRNKGNFPGRFSGRQFSNSRSEMNVSTLELGDSALYLCASSLGLAENTGELFFGEGSRLTVL.

The chain has TRBV29-1 and TRBJ1-2; weak D call: TRBD1 (6 bases). Trimming took off 6 bases at V and 8 bases at J, with 13 bases between the two ends. The CDR3 sequence is 11 residues long. Looked up from germline, CDR1 is SQVTM and CDR2 is ANQGSEA. This CDR3 is CSVRGQTGYTF. CDR3 DNA sequence: TGCAGCGTCAGGGGCCAGACGGGCTACACCTTC. Complete variable domain (other parts from reference TRBV29-1 and TRBJ1-2): SAVISQKPSRDICQRGTSLTIQCQVDSQVTMMFWYRQQPGQSLTLIATANQGSEATYESGFVIDKFPISRPNLTFSTLTVSNMSPEDSSIYLCSVRGQTGYTFGSGTRLTVV.